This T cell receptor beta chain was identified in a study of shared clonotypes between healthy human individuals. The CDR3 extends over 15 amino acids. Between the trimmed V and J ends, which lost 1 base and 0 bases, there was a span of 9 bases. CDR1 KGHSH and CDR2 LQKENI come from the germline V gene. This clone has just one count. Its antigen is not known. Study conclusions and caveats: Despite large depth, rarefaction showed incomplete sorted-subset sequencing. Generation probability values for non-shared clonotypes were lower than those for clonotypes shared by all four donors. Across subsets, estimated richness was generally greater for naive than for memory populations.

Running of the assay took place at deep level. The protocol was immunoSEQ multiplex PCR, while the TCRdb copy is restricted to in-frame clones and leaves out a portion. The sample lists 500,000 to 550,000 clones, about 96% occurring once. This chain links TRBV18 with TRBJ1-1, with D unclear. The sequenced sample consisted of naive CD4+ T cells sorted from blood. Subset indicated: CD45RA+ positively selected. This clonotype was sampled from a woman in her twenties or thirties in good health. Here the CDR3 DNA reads TGTGCCAGCTCACCACACAAGGAGCTGAACACTGAAGCTTTCTTT. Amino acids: CASSPHKELNTEAFF.